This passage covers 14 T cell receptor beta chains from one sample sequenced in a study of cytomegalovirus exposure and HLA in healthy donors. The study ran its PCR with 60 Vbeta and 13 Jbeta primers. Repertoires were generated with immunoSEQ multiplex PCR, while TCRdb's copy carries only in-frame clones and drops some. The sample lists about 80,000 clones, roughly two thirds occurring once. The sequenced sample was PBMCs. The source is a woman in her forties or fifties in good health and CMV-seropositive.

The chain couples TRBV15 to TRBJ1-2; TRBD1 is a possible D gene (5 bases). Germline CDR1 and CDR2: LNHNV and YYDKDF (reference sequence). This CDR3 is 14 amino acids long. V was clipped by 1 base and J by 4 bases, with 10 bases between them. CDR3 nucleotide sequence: TGTGCCACCAGCAGAGCCCCCAGGGCCTATGGCTACACCTTC. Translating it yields CATSRAPRAYGYTF.

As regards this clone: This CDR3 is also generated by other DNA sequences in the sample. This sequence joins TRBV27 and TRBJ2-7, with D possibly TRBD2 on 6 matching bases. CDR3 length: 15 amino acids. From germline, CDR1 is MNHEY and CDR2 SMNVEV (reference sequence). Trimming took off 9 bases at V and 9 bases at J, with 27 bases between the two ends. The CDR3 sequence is CASSLEFRTGTPQYF. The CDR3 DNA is TGTGCCAGTAGCTTAGAGTTTAGGACCGGGACTCCGCAGTACTTC.

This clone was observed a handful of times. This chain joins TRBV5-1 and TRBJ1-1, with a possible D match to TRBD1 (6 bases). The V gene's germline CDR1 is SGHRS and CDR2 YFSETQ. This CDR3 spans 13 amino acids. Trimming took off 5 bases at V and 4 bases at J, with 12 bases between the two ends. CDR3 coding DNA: TGCGCCAGCAGATTGTCAGGGGCCACTGAAGCTTTCTTT. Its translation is CASRLSGATEAFF.

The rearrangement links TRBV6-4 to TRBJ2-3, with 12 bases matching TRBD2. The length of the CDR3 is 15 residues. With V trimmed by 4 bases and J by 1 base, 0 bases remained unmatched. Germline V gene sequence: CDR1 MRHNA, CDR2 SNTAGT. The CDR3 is CASSGTSGGTDTQYF. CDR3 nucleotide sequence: TGTGCCAGCAGTGGGACTAGCGGGGGCACAGATACGCAGTATTTT.

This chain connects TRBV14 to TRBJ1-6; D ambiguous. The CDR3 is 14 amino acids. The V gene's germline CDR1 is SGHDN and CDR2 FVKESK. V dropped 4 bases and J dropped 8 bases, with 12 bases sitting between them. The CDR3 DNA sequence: TGTGCCAGCAGCCCCCTCGGGTTTGATTCACCCCTCCACTTT. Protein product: CASSPLGFDSPLHF. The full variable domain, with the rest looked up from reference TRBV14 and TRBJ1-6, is EAGVTQFPSHSVIEKGQTVTLRCDPISGHDNLYWYRRVMGKEIKFLLHFVKESKQDESGMPNNRFLAERTGGTYSTLKVQPAELEDSGVYFCASSPLGFDSPLHFGNGTRLTVT.

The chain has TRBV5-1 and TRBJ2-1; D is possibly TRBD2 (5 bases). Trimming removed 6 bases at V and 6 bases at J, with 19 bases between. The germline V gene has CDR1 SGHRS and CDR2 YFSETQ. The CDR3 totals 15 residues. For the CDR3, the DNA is TGCGCCAGCATGTTTAGCGCTAGTGTACTCAATGAGCAGTTCTTC. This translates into CASMFSASVLNEQFF.

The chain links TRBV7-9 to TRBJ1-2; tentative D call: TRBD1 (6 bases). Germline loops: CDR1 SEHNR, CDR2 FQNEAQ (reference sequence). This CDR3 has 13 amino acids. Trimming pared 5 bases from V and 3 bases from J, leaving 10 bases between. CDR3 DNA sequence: TGTGCCAGCAGCCGCGGACAGTACTATGGCTACACCTTC. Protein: CASSRGQYYGYTF.

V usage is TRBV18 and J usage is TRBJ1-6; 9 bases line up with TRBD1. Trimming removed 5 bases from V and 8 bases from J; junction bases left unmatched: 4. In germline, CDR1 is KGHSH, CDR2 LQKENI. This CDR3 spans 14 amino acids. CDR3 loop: CASSYDRGYSPLHF. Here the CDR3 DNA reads TGTGCCAGCTCATACGACAGGGGGTATTCACCCCTCCACTTT.

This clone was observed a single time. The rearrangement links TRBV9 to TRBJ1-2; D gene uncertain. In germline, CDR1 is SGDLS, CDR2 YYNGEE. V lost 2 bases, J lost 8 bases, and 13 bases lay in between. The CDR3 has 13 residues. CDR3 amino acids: CASSVPASGGYTF. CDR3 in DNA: TGTGCCAGCAGCGTTCCTGCCTCGGGGGGCTACACCTTC.

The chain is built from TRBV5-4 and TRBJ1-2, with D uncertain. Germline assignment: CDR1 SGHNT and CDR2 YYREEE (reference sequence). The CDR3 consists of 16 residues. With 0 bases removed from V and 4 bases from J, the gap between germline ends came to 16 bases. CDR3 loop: CASSLGGPLAGYGYTF. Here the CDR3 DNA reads TGTGCCAGCAGCTTGGGAGGGCCCCTTGCTGGCTATGGCTACACCTTC. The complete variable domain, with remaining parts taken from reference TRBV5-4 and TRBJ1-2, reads ETGVTQSPTHLIKTRGQQVTLRCSSQSGHNTVSWYQQALGQGPQFIFQYYREEENGRGNFPPRFSGLQFPNYSSELNVNALELDDSALYLCASSLGGPLAGYGYTFGSGTRLTVV.

The CDR3 DNA reads TGTGCCAGCAGCTTCCTCACTACCCAGTACTTC. It is translated as CASSFLTTQYF. The chain has TRBV11-2 and TRBJ2-5, with no clear D. The germline V gene encodes CDR1 SGHAT and CDR2 FQNNGV. The CDR3 contains 11 residues. V lost 3 bases and J 8 bases, leaving 7 bases between the germline ends.

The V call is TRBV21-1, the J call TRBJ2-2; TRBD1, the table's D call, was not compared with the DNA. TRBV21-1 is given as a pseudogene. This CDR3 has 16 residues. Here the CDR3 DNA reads TGTGCCAGCAGCCAAACCGGGACAGGACTTACCGGGGAGCTGTTTTTT. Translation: CASSQTGTGLTGELFF.

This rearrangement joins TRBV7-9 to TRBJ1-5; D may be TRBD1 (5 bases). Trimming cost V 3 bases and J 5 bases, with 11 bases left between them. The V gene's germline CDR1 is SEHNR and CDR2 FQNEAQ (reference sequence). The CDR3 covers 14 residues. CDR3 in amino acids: CASSFGGVDQPQHF. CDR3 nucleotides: TGTGCCAGCAGCTTTGGAGGGGTGGATCAGCCCCAGCATTTT.

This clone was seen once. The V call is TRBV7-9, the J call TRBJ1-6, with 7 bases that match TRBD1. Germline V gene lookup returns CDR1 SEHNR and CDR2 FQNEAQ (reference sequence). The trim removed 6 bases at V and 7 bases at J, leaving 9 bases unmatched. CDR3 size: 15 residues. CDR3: CASSIDRARNSPLHF. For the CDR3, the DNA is TGTGCCAGCAGTATCGACAGGGCGAGGAATTCACCCCTCCACTTT.